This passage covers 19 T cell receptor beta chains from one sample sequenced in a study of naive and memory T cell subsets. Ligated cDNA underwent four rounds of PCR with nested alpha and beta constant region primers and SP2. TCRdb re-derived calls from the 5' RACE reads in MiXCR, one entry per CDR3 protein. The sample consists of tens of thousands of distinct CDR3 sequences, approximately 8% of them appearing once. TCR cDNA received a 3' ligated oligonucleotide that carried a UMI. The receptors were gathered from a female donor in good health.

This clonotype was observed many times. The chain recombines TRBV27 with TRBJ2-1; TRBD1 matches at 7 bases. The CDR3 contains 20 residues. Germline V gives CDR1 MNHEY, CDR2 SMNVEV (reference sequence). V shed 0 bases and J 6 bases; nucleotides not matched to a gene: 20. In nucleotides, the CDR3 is TGTGCCAGCAGTTTATCCCGCACCATACAGGGGCGAAAAGTTATCAATGAGCAGTTCTTC. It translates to CASSLSRTIQGRKVINEQFF.

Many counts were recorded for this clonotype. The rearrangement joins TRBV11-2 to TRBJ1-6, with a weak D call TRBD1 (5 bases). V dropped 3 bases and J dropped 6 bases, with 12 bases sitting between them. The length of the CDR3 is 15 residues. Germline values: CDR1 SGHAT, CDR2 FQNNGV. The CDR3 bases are TGTGCCAGCAGCTTTACGGCAGGGCCTAATTCACCCCTCCACTTT. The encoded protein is CASSFTAGPNSPLHF.

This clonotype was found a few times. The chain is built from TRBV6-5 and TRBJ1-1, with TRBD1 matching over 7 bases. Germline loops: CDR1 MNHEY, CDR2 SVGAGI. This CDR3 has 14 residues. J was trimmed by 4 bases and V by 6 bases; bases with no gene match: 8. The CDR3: CASRADRDRTEAFF. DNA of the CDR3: TGTGCCAGCAGGGCAGACAGGGATCGCACTGAAGCTTTCTTT.

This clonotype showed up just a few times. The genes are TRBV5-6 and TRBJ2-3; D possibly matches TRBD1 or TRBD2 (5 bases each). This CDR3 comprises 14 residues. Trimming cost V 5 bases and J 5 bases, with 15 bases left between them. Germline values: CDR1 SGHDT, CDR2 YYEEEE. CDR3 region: CASSLGGLGDTQYF. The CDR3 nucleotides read TGTGCCAGCAGTCTTGGGGGTTTAGGAGATACGCAGTATTTT. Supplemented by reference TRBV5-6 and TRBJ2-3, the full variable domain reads DAGVTQSPTHLIKTRGQQVTLRCSPKSGHDTVSWYQQALGQGPQFIFQYYEEEERQRGNFPDRFSGHQFPNYSSELNVNALLLGDSALYLCASSLGGLGDTQYFGPGTRLTVL.

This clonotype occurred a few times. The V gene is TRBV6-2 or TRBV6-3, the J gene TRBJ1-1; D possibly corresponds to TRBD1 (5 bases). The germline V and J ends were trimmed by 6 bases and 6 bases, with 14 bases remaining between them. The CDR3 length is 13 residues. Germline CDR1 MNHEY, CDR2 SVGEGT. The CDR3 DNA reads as TGTGCCAGCAGCCGGGGGTGGGCTGCTGAAGCTTTCTTT. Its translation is CASSRGWAAEAFF.

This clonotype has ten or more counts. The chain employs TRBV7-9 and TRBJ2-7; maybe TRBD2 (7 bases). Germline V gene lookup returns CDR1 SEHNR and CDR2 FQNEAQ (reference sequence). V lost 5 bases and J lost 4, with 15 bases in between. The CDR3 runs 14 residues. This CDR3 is CASSLRGAAYEQYF. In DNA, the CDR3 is TGTGCCAGCAGCCTTCGGGGGGCGGCGTACGAGCAGTACTTC.

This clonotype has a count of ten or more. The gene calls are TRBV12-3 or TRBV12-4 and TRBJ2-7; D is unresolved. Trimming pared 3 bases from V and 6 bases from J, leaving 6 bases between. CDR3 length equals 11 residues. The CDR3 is CASSFGLEQYF. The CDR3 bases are TGTGCCAGCAGTTTCGGCCTCGAGCAGTACTTC.

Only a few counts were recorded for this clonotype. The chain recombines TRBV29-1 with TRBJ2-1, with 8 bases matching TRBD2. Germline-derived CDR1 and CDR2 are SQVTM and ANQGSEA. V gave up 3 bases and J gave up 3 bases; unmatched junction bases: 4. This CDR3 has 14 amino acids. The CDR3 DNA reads TGCAGCGTTGATAAAGCGGGGGTCTACAATGAGCAGTTCTTC. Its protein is CSVDKAGVYNEQFF.

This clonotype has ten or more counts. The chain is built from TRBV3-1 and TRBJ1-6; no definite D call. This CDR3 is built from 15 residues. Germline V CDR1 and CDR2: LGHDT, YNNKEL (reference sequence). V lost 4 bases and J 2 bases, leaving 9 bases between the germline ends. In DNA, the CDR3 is TGTGCCAGCAGCCTCCGGGGAGCCTATAATTCACCCCTCCACTTT. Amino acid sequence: CASSLRGAYNSPLHF.

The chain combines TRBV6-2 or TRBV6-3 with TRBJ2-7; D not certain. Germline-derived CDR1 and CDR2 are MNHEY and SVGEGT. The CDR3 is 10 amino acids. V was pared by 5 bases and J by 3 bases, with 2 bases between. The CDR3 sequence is CASSNYEQYF. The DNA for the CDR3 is TGTGCCAGCAGTAACTACGAGCAGTACTTC.

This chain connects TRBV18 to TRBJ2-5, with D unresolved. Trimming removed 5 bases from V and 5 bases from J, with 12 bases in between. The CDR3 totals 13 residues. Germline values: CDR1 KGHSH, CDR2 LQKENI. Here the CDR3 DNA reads TGTGCCAGCTCATCAACCATCCCCGAGACCCAGTACTTC. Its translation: CASSSTIPETQYF.

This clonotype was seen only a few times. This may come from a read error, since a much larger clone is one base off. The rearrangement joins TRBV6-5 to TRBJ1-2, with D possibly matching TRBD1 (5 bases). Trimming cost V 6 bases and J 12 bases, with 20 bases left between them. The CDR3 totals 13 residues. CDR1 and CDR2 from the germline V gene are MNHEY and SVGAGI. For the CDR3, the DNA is TGTGCCAGCAGCCAACGGGACGGTATTCGCGACACCTTC. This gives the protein CASSQRDGIRDTF.

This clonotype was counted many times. The CDR3 DNA is TGCAGCGTCAAGGGGGATACTGAAGCTTTCTTT. This translates into CSVKGDTEAFF. The chain combines TRBV29-1 with TRBJ1-1; weak D call: TRBD1 (6 bases). The V and J ends lost 6 bases and 5 bases respectively, with 10 bases between them. The germline V gene has CDR1 SQVTM and CDR2 ANQGSEA. The CDR3 has 11 residues.

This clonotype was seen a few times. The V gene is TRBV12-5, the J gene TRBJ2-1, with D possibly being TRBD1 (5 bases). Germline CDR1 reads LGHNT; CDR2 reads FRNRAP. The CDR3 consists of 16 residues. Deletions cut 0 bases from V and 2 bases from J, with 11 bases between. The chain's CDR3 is CASGLVQAAAYNEQFF. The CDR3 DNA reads TGTGCTAGTGGTTTGGTACAGGCGGCAGCCTACAATGAGCAGTTCTTC.

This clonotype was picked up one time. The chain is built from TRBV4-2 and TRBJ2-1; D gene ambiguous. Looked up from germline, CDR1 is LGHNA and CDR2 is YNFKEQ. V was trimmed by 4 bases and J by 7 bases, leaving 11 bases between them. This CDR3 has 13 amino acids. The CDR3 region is CASSLNIGNEQFF. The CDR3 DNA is TGTGCCAGCAGCCTCAATATCGGGAATGAGCAGTTCTTC.

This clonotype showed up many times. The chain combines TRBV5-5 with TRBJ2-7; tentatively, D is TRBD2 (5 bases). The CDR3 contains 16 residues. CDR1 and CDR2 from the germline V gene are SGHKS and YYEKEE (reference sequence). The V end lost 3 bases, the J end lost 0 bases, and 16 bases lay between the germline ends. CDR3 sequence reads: CASSWAPGISSYEQYF. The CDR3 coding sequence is TGTGCCAGCAGCTGGGCTCCGGGAATTAGCTCCTACGAGCAGTACTTC.

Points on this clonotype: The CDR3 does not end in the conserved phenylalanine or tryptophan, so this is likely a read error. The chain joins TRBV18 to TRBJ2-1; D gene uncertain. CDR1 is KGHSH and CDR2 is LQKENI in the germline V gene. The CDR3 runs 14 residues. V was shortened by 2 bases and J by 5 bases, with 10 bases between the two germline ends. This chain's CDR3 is CASSPGNRNNEQFL. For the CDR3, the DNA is TGTGCCAGCTCACCAGGTAACAGAAACAATGAGCAGTTCCTC.

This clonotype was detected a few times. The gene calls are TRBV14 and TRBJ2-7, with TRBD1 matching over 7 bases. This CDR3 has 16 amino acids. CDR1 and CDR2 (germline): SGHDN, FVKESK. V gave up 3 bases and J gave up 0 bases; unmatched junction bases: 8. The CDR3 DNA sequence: TGTGCCAGCAGCCATTACAGGGGCCTAAGCTCCTACGAGCAGTACTTC. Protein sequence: CASSHYRGLSSYEQYF.

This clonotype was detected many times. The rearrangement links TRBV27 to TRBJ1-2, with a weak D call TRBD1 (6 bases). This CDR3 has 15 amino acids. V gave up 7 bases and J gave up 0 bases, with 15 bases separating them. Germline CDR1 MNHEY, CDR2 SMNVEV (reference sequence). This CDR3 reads CASKIQGVSNYGYTF. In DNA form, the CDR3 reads TGTGCCAGCAAAATACAGGGAGTCTCTAACTATGGCTACACCTTC.